Below are 18 T cell receptor beta chains sequenced from a single sample in a study of cytomegalovirus exposure and HLA in healthy donors. PCR used 60 Vbeta primers and 13 Jbeta primers. TCRdb's table, derived via immunoSEQ multiplex PCR, lists solely in-frame clones and lacks some. The sample carries 150,000 to 200,000 clones, just over 70% recorded once. The sequenced sample consisted of PBMCs. The receptors were gathered from a human donor in good health.

The J gene is TRBJ1-2, the V gene TRBV5-1; D gene unclear. Germline V lookup: CDR1 SGHRS, CDR2 YFSETQ. CDR3 length: 14 amino acids. V dropped 0 bases and J dropped 3 bases, with 9 bases sitting between them. CDR3 amino acids: CASSLVGDDYGYTF. The CDR3, as DNA: TGCGCCAGCAGCTTGGTGGGCGACGACTATGGCTACACCTTC.

The chain carries TRBV5-1 and TRBJ1-1, with a tentative D call TRBD1 (5 bases). Between the trimmed V and J ends, which lost 3 bases and 3 bases, there was a span of 18 bases. The CDR3 spans 16 residues. In germline, CDR1 is SGHRS, CDR2 YFSETQ. The CDR3, as DNA: TGCGCCAGCAGCTGGGGGGGTAGGGTGGGAGACACTGAAGCTTTCTTT. Amino acids: CASSWGGRVGDTEAFF. Full variable domain (outside the CDR3, taken from reference TRBV5-1 and TRBJ1-1): KAGVTQTPRYLIKTRGQQVTLSCSPISGHRSVSWYQQTPGQGLQFLFEYFSETQRNKGNFPGRFSGRQFSNSRSEMNVSTLELGDSALYLCASSWGGRVGDTEAFFGQGTRLTVV.

The chain uses TRBV25-1 and TRBJ2-7; D not resolved. Germline CDR1 reads MGHDK; CDR2 reads SYGVNS. The V end lost 3 bases, the J end lost 6 bases, and 12 bases lay between the germline ends. The CDR3 runs 13 residues. Here the CDR3 reads CASSDFAVSEQYF. CDR3 DNA sequence: TGTGCCAGCAGTGATTTTGCGGTCTCCGAGCAGTACTTC.

The J gene is TRBJ2-7, the V gene TRBV2; D may be TRBD1 (5 bases). CDR3 size: 12 residues. V lost 8 bases and J lost 2, with 10 bases in between. Germline values: CDR1 SNHLY, CDR2 FYNNEI. The CDR3 here is CASGADPYEQYF. The DNA for the CDR3 is TGTGCCAGCGGGGCCGACCCCTACGAGCAGTACTTC.

This clone came up a few times. The chain carries TRBV6-4 and TRBJ2-3; D unresolved. The ends were cut back, 0 bases at V and 3 bases at J, with 4 bases in the middle. The germline gives CDR1 MRHNA, CDR2 SNTAGT. CDR3 length: 13 residues. The CDR3 DNA reads as TGTGCCAGCAGTGACTCCACTACAGATACGCAGTATTTT. Translating gives CASSDSTTDTQYF.

This clone was counted a few times. CDR3 DNA sequence: TGTGCCAGCAGTTCAGGTTCACCCCTCCACTTT. Its protein is CASSSGSPLHF. The V and J genes are TRBV27 and TRBJ1-6; D ambiguous. The CDR3 runs 11 residues. Trimming removed 4 bases at V and 9 bases at J, with 4 bases between. Germline CDR1 MNHEY, CDR2 SMNVEV (reference sequence).

This chain connects TRBV19 to TRBJ1-3; TRBD1 matches 8 bases. From germline, CDR1 is LNHDA and CDR2 SQIVND (reference sequence). The V and J ends lost 10 bases and 7 bases, in that order; junction bases with no gene match: 9. The CDR3 is 13 residues long. The CDR3 loop reads CATSGQDRNTIYF. The DNA for the CDR3 is TGTGCCACCTCGGGACAGGACAGGAACACCATATATTTT.

The chain uses TRBV7-9 and TRBJ2-3; 7 positions match TRBD1. J was trimmed by 5 bases and V by 5 bases; bases with no gene match: 13. The CDR3 has 16 residues. Germline lookup yields CDR1 SEHNR and CDR2 FQNEAQ (reference sequence). CDR3 bases: TGTGCCAGCAGCATCTATTCCACAGGGGCCGAAGATACGCAGTATTTT. Its protein is CASSIYSTGAEDTQYF.

The chain joins TRBV6-5 to TRBJ2-2; no firm D call. Trimming pared 0 bases from V and 4 bases from J, leaving 12 bases between. CDR1 is MNHEY, CDR2 SVGAGI, per germline. The CDR3 is made up of 16 amino acids. This CDR3 is CASSYSNPYPTGELFF. The CDR3 DNA reads as TGTGCCAGCAGTTACTCGAACCCCTACCCCACCGGGGAGCTGTTTTTT.

This clone was observed a few times. The rearrangement links TRBV10-3 to TRBJ1-1, with D hard to call. The CDR3 extends over 11 amino acids. Per germline, CDR1 ENHRY and CDR2 SYGVKD. V was pared by 6 bases and J by 5 bases, with 7 bases between. Written as DNA, the CDR3 is TGTGCCATCAGCCACGGGACTGAAGCTTTCTTT. Translating it yields CAISHGTEAFF.

The chain has TRBV12-5 and TRBJ2-3, with TRBD2 identical over 8 bases. V was clipped by 7 bases and J by 2 bases; unmatched bases: 17. This CDR3 spans 18 amino acids. In germline, CDR1 is LGHNT, CDR2 FRNRAP. The CDR3 region has the DNA TGTGCTAGTGCCACTGTCGGACTAGCCACACCACCCACAGATACGCAGTATTTT. Translation gives CASATVGLATPPTDTQYF.

V gene TRBV18 combines with J gene TRBJ1-1, with D maybe TRBD1 (6 bases). Trimming removed 6 bases at V and 4 bases at J, with 15 bases between. Germline V gene data show CDR1 as KGHSH and CDR2 as LQKENI. The CDR3 length is 14 residues. The CDR3 here is CASSQQGISTEAFF. CDR3 DNA: TGTGCCAGCTCTCAACAGGGTATCAGCACTGAAGCTTTCTTT. Filled out from reference TRBV18 and TRBJ1-1, the complete variable domain reads NAGVMQNPRHLVRRRGQEARLRCSPMKGHSHVYWYRQLPEEGLKFMVYLQKENIIDESGMPKERFSAEFPKEGPSILRIQQVVRGDSAAYFCASSQQGISTEAFFGQGTRLTVV.

J is TRBJ2-5 and V is TRBV6-9; a possible D gene is TRBD2 (6 bases). V was cut by 7 bases and J by 7 bases, with 22 bases left in between. The CDR3 spans 15 residues. Germline CDR1 reads MNHGY; CDR2 reads SVAAGI. The CDR3 DNA sequence: TGTGCCAGCATTCCCGGGGGTGGGCAACCGGCGACCCAGTACTTC. Translation: CASIPGGGQPATQYF.

The gene calls are TRBV19 and TRBJ1-1, with TRBD1 as a possible D gene (6 bases). The CDR3 spans 15 residues. Germline CDR1 and CDR2: LNHDA and SQIVND (reference sequence). V shed 4 bases and J shed 0 bases, with 12 bases lying between them. DNA for the CDR3: TGTGCCAGTAGTACCCAAGGGGGTATGAACACTGAAGCTTTCTTT. Amino acid sequence: CASSTQGGMNTEAFF. The entire variable domain, with the rest obtained from reference TRBV19 and TRBJ1-1, is as follows: DGGITQSPKYLFRKEGQNVTLSCEQNLNHDAMYWYRQDPGQGLRLIYYSQIVNDFQKGDIAEGYSVSREKKESFPLTVTSAQKNPTAFYLCASSTQGGMNTEAFFGQGTRLTVV.

This clone was seen more than once but under ten times. This chain connects TRBV15 to TRBJ2-5; TRBD2 is a possible D gene (5 bases). CDR3 length equals 16 residues. Germline CDR1 and CDR2: LNHNV and YYDKDF (reference sequence). Trimming took 1 base from V and 2 from J, leaving 14 bases between them. Written as DNA, the CDR3 is TGTGCCACCAGCAGAGTTCGGGCAGCGGCGCAAGAGACCCAGTACTTC. It encodes CATSRVRAAAQETQYF.

The rearrangement uses TRBV5-1 and TRBJ1-5, with D hard to call. This CDR3 is 13 amino acids long. The germline V and J ends were trimmed by 1 base and 4 bases, with 6 bases remaining between them. CDR1 is SGHRS and CDR2 is YFSETQ in the germline V gene. CDR3 DNA sequence: TGCGCCAGCAGCTTGTCGGGGAATCAGCCCCAGCATTTT. Translated: CASSLSGNQPQHF.

The rearrangement links TRBV13 to TRBJ1-6; TRBD1 agrees at 7 bases. The germline V gene encodes CDR1 PRHDT and CDR2 FYEKMQ (reference sequence). The CDR3 is made up of 15 amino acids. V lost 0 bases and J lost 9; bases outside the gene matches: 5. CDR3 bases: TGTGCCAGCAGCTTAGGAGGGGGCAGTGGTTCACCCCTCCACTTT. Protein: CASSLGGGSGSPLHF.

The chain has TRBV4-3 and TRBJ2-7, with a possible D match to TRBD2 (5 bases). The CDR3 is 14 amino acids. V lost 3 bases and J lost 5, with 14 bases in between. The germline V gene encodes CDR1 LGHNA and CDR2 YSLEER. The CDR3 sequence: CASSQVAWENEQYF. CDR3 bases: TGCGCCAGCAGCCAGGTCGCGTGGGAGAACGAGCAGTACTTC.